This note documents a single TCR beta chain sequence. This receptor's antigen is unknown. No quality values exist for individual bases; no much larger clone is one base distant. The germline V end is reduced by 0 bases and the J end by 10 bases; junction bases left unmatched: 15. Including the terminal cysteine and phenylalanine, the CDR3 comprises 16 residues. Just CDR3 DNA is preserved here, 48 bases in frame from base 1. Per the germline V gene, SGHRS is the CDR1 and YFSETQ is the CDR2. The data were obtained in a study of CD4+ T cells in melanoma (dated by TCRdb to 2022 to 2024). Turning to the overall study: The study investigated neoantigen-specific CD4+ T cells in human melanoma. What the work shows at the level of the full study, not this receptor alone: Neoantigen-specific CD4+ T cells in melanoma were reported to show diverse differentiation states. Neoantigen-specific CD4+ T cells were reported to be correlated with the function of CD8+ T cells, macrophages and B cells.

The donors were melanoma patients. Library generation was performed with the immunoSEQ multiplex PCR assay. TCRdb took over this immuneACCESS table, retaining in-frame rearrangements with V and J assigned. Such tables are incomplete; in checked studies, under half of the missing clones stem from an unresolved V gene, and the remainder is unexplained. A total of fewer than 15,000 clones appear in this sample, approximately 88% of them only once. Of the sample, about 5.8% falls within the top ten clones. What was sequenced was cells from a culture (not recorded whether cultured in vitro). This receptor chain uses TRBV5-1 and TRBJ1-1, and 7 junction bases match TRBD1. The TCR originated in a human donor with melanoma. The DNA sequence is TGCGCCAGCAGCTTGGGGCTAACAGGGGCTGGATTGGGAGCTTTCTTT. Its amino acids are CASSLGLTGAGLGAFF.